These 15 T cell receptor beta chains share one sample of origin, sequenced in a study of blood T cell repertoires in COVID-19. Profiling relied on immunoSEQ multiplex PCR, and the TCRdb table lists in-frame clones only, not all of them. This sample carries 350,000 to 550,000 clones, around 89% of them seen once, and the ten largest clones take 0.9% to 1.2%. Input material: PBMCs or T cells enriched from blood (not recorded which). These receptors were taken from a man aged 25-45 years who had recovered from COVID-19.

The rearrangement links TRBV18 to TRBJ2-1; 15 bases map to TRBD2. V gave up 3 bases and J gave up 3 bases; unmatched junction bases: 6. This CDR3 spans 18 amino acids. The V gene's germline CDR1 is KGHSH and CDR2 LQKENI. The CDR3 sequence is CASSPRTSGRVDYNEQFF. The CDR3 DNA reads as TGTGCCAGCTCACCTCGGACTAGCGGGAGGGTGGACTACAATGAGCAGTTCTTC.

V and J are TRBV3-1 (or the pseudogene TRBV3-2) and TRBJ2-5; unclear D gene. The CDR3 sequence is 14 residues long. Per germline, CDR1 LGHDT and CDR2 YNNKEL (reference sequence). V was shortened by 1 base and J by 2 bases, with 8 bases between the two germline ends. The CDR3 DNA follows: TGTGCCAGCAGCCAAGTTCTGTTACAAGAGACCCAGTACTTC. Translation gives CASSQVLLQETQYF.

This chain uses TRBV25-1 with TRBJ2-7, with 8 bases lining up with TRBD2. The CDR3 loop spans 18 amino acids. Trimming took 10 bases from V and 4 from J; bases not matched to a gene: 24. Germline V gene sequence: CDR1 MGHDK, CDR2 SYGVNS. The CDR3 reads CATIPRTSRRSRGYEQYF. For the CDR3, the DNA is TGTGCCACCATTCCCCGGACTAGCAGACGTTCCCGGGGATACGAGCAGTACTTC.

This clone was observed many times. The chain is built from TRBV28 and TRBJ1-1, with unresolved D. This CDR3 is built from 15 residues. The ends were cut back, 6 bases at V and 4 bases at J, with 18 bases in the middle. Germline V gene lookup returns CDR1 MDHEN and CDR2 SYDVKM. CDR3 in DNA: TGTGCCAGCAGCCCACCGGCGGTCCGATCCACTGAAGCTTTCTTT. Translating gives CASSPPAVRSTEAFF.

The chain is built from TRBV3-1 (or the pseudogene TRBV3-2) and TRBJ1-2; D perhaps matches TRBD1 (6 bases). The CDR3 length is 13 residues. V was pared by 5 bases and J by 4 bases, with 11 bases between. The germline CDR1 and CDR2 sequences are LGHDT and YNNKEL (reference sequence). The CDR3: CASSRTEVYGYTF. The CDR3 DNA sequence: TGTGCCAGCAGCAGGACAGAAGTCTATGGCTACACCTTC.

V usage is TRBV5-4 and J usage is TRBJ2-7, with D unresolved. With 4 bases removed from V and 4 bases from J, the gap between germline ends came to 18 bases. CDR1 and CDR2 (germline): SGHNT, YYREEE (reference sequence). The CDR3 has 15 amino acids. CDR3 DNA sequence: TGTGCCAGCAGCGCAGGATTCACCAACCAATACGAGCAGTACTTC. This translates into CASSAGFTNQYEQYF.

The chain carries TRBV3-1 (or the pseudogene TRBV3-2) and TRBJ2-7; TRBD1 aligns across 9 bases. The CDR3 has 15 amino acids. CDR1 and CDR2 from the germline V gene are LGHDT and YNNKEL (reference sequence). Trimming cost V 5 bases and J 6 bases; bases outside gene matches: 11. The CDR3 nucleotides read TGTGCCAGCAGCTCTTCGGGACAGGGTTTCCTCGAGCAGTACTTC. It encodes CASSSSGQGFLEQYF.

The genes are TRBV19 and TRBJ2-1, with 7 positions matching TRBD2. Germline V gives CDR1 LNHDA, CDR2 SQIVND (reference sequence). V lost 3 bases, J lost 5 bases, and 4 bases stayed unmatched. The CDR3 contains 14 residues. The DNA for the CDR3 is TGTGCCAGTAGTATTGGAGGGACTAACAATGAGCAGTTCTTC. Residues: CASSIGGTNNEQFF.

Note on this clone: Other DNA sequences within the sample encode an identical CDR3. This chain links TRBV3-1 (or the pseudogene TRBV3-2) with TRBJ1-5; D is unclear. This CDR3 spans 13 amino acids. Between the trimmed V and J ends, which lost 0 bases and 6 bases, there was a span of 6 bases. Per the germline V gene, CDR1 is LGHDT and CDR2 is YNNKEL (reference sequence). CDR3 DNA: TGTGCCAGCAGCCAAGATCTCGGTCAGCCCCAGCATTTT. Its protein product is CASSQDLGQPQHF.

The chain couples TRBV18 to TRBJ1-3, with a tentative D call TRBD1 (5 bases). V lost 6 bases, J lost 0 bases, and 15 bases lay in between. Germline V gene sequence: CDR1 KGHSH, CDR2 LQKENI. The CDR3 loop spans 16 amino acids. The CDR3 loop is CASSPYDGGSGNTIYF. The CDR3 nucleotides are TGTGCCAGCTCGCCTTATGACGGGGGCTCTGGAAACACCATATATTTT.

This clone was seen a few times. The V call is TRBV12-3 or TRBV12-4, the J call TRBJ1-1; D is perhaps TRBD1 (5 bases). V was shortened by 5 bases and J by 3 bases, with 10 bases between the two germline ends. This CDR3 contains 13 residues. The CDR3 loop reads CASSVGGDTEAFF. CDR3 DNA sequence: TGTGCCAGCAGTGTGGGGGGAGACACTGAAGCTTTCTTT.

CDR3 in DNA: TGTGCCAGCCCCCGGGGGGGGCAGTCATTCTTCACGCTTTATAGCAATCAGCCCCAGCATTTT. Translating it yields CASPRGGQSFFTLYSNQPQHF. This chain connects TRBV9 to TRBJ1-5; D possibly corresponds to TRBD1 (6 bases). Germline CDR1 reads SGDLS; CDR2 reads YYNGEE. The ends were cut back, 7 bases at V and 0 bases at J, with 32 bases in the middle. CDR3 length equals 21 residues.

The J gene is TRBJ2-7, the V gene TRBV5-8; TRBD2 matches 10 bases. The CDR3 has 15 residues. Germline V gene sequence: CDR1 SGHTS, CDR2 YDEGEE. The J segment lost 2 bases and the V segment lost 4 bases, leaving 6 bases of the junction unmatched. Written as DNA, the CDR3 is TGTGCCAGCAGCCCCGGACTAGCGGAGACCTACGAGCAGTACTTC. Translating it yields CASSPGLAETYEQYF.

The genes are TRBV27 and TRBJ2-7; D is perhaps TRBD2 (6 bases). Germline-derived CDR1 and CDR2 are MNHEY and SMNVEV (reference sequence). V dropped 2 bases and J dropped 3 bases, with 11 bases sitting between them. The CDR3 length is 14 residues. This chain's CDR3 is CASSLKEGSYEQYF. CDR3 nucleotide sequence: TGTGCCAGCAGTTTAAAGGAGGGGAGCTACGAGCAGTACTTC.

The chain couples TRBV29-1 to TRBJ2-7; TRBD1 matches 9 bases. The CDR3 is 15 residues long. With V trimmed by 6 bases and J by 3 bases, 12 bases remained unmatched. Germline CDR1 and CDR2: SQVTM and ANQGSEA. The CDR3 reads CSVAGTGPLFYEQYF. CDR3 coding DNA: TGCAGCGTGGCCGGGACAGGGCCCCTATTCTACGAGCAGTACTTC.